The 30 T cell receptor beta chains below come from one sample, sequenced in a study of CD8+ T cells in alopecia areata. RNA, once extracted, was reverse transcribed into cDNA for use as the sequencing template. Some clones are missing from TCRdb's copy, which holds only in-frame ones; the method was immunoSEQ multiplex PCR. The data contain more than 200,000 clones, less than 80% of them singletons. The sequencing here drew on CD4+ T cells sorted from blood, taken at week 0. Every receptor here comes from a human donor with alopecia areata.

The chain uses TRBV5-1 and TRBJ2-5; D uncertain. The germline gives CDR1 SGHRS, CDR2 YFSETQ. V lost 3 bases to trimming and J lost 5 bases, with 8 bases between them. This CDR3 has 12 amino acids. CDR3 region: CASSSRGETQYF. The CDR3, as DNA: TGCGCCAGCAGCTCACGTGGGGAGACCCAGTACTTC.

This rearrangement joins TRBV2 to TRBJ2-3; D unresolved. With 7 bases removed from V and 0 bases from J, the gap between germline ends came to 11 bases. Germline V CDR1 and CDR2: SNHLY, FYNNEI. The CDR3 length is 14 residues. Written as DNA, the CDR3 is TGTGCCAGCAAAGTCCGCGGAAGCACAGATACGCAGTATTTT. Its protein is CASKVRGSTDTQYF.

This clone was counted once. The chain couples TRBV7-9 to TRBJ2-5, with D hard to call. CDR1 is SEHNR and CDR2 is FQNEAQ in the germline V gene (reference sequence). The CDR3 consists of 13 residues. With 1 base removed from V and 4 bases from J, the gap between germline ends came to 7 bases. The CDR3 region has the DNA TGTGCCAGCAGCTTAGGGTTCCGAGAGACCCAGTACTTC. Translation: CASSLGFRETQYF.

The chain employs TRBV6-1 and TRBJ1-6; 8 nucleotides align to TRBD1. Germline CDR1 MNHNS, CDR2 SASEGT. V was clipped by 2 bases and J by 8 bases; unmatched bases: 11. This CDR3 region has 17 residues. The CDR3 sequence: CASSEWGRGQVYSPLHF. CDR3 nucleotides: TGTGCCAGCAGTGAATGGGGCAGGGGGCAGGTTTATTCACCCCTCCACTTT.

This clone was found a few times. The CDR3 sequence: CASSQGLGQTIPYEQYF. The DNA of the CDR3 is TGTGCCAGCAGCCAAGGGTTGGGACAGACCATCCCCTACGAGCAGTACTTC. The chain joins TRBV4-2 to TRBJ2-7; 7 bases agree with TRBD1. The CDR3 has 17 amino acids. After removal of 1 base from V and 2 bases from J, the junction contained 11 bases not matched to a gene. CDR1 is LGHNA, CDR2 YNFKEQ, per germline.

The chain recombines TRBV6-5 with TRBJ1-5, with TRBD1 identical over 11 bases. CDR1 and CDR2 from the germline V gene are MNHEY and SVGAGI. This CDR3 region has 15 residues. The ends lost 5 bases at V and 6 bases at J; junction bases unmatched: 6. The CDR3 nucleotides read TGTGCCAGCAGTCGGTGGACAGGGGGCAGTCAGCCCCAGCATTTT. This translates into CASSRWTGGSQPQHF.

The CDR3 nucleotides read TGTGCCAGCACCCAAAACGGACAGTCCATATATTTT. The encoded protein is CASTQNGQSIYF. The V gene is TRBV9, the J gene TRBJ1-3; TRBD1 might be the D (6 bases). Germline V gene sequence: CDR1 SGDLS, CDR2 YYNGEE. The CDR3 sequence is 12 residues long. The ends were cut back, 6 bases at V and 11 bases at J, with 15 bases in the middle.

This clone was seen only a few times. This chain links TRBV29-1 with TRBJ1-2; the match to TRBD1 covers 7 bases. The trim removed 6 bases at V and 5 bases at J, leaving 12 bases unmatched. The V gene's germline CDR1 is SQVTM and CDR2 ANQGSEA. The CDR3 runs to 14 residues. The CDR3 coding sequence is TGCAGCGTAGTACCGGGACAGAGAGGGTATGGCTACACCTTC. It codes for CSVVPGQRGYGYTF.

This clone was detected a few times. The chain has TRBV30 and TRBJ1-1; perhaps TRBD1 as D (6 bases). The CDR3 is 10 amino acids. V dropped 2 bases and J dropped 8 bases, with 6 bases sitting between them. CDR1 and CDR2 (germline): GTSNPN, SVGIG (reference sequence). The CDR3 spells CAWSTGEAFF. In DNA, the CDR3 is TGTGCCTGGAGTACAGGGGAAGCTTTCTTT.

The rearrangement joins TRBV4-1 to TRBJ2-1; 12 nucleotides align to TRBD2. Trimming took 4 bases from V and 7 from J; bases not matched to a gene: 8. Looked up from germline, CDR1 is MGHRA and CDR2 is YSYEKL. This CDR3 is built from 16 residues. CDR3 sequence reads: CASSPLAGGLLNEQFF. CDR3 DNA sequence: TGCGCCAGCAGCCCGCTAGCGGGGGGGCTCTTGAATGAGCAGTTCTTC.

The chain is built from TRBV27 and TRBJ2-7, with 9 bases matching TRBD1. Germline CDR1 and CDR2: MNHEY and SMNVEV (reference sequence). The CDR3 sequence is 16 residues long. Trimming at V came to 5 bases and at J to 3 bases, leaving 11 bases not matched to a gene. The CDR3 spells CASSPYGTGKFYEQYF. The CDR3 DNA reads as TGTGCCAGCAGTCCATACGGGACAGGGAAATTCTACGAGCAGTACTTC.

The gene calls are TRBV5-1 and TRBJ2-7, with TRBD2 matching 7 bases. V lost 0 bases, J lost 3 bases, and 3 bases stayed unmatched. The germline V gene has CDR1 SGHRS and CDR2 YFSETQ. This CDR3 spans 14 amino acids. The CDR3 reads CASSLGQRDYEQYF. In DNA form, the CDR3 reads TGCGCCAGCAGCTTGGGACAGCGGGACTACGAGCAGTACTTC.

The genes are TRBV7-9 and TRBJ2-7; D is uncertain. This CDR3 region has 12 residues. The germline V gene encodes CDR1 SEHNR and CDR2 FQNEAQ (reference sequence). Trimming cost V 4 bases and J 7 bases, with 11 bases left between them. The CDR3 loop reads CASSSRLEEQYF. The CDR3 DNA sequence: TGTGCCAGCAGCTCCCGTCTAGAGGAGCAGTACTTC.

The CDR3, as DNA: TGCGCCAGCAGCTTGTTGGAATCAAGAGGACAAGAGACCCAGTACTTC. This encodes CASSLLESRGQETQYF. The rearrangement links TRBV5-1 to TRBJ2-5, with D uncertain. CDR3 length: 16 residues. Germline V CDR1 and CDR2: SGHRS, YFSETQ. V lost 1 base and J 2 bases, leaving 15 bases between the germline ends.

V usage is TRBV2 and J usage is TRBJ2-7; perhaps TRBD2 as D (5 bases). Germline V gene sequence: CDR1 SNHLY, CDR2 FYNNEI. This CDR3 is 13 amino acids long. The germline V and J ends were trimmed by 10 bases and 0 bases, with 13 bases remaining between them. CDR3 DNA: TGTGCCACCGGTGGACTCAGCTCCTACGAGCAGTACTTC. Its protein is CATGGLSSYEQYF.

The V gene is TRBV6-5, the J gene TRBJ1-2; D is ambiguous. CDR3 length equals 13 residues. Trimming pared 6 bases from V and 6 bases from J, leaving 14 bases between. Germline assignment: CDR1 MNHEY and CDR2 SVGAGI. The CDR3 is CASRLRARDGYTF. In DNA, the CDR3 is TGTGCCAGCAGACTAAGGGCCCGGGATGGCTACACCTTC.

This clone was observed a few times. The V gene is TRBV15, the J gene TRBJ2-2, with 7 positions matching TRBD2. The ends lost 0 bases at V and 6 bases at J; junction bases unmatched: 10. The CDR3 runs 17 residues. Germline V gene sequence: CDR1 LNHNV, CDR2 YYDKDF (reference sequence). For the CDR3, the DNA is TGTGCCACCAGCAGAGATATGGCTAGCGGTCCCTCCGGGGAGCTGTTTTTT. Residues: CATSRDMASGPSGELFF.

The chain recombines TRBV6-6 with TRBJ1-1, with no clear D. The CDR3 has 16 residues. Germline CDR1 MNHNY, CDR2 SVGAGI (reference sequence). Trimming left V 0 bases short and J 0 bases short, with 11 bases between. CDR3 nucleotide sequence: TGTGCCAGCAGTTACTCGGGCGGAAGAATGAACACTGAAGCTTTCTTT. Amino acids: CASSYSGGRMNTEAFF.

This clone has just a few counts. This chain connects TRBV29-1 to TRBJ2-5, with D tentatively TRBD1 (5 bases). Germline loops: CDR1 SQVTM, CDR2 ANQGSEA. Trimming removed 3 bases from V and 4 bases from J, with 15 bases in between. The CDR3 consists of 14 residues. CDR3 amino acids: CSVENPGSGETQYF. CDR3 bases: TGCAGCGTTGAGAACCCAGGGTCTGGAGAGACCCAGTACTTC.

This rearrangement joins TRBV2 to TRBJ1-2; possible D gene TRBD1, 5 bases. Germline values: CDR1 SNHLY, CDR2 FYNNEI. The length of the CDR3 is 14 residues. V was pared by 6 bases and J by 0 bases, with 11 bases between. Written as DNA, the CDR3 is TGTGCCAGCAGCCTCGGGACCTCTAACTATGGCTACACCTTC. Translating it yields CASSLGTSNYGYTF.

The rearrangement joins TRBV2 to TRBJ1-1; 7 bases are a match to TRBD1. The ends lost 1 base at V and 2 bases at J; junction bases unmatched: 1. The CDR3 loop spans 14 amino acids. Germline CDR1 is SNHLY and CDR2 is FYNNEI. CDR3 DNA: TGTGCCAGCAGTGAAGAGGGGGCCAACACTGAAGCTTTCTTT. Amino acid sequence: CASSEEGANTEAFF.

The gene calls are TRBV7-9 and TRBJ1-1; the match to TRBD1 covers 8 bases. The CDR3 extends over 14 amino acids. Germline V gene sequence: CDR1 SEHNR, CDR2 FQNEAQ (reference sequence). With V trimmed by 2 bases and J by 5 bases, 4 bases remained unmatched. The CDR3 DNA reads TGTGCCAGCAGCTTAAACAGGGGGACGACTGAAGCTTTCTTT. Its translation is CASSLNRGTTEAFF.

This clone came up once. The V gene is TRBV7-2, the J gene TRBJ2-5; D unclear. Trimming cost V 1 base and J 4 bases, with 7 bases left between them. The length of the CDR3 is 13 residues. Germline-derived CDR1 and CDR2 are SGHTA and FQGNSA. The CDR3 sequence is CASSLGQLETQYF. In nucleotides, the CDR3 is TGTGCCAGCAGCTTAGGTCAACTAGAGACCCAGTACTTC.

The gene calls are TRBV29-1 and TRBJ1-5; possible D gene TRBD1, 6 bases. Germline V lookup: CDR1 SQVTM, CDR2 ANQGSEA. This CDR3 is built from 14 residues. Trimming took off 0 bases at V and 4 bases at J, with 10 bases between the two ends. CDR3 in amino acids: CSVEDQGTNQPQHF. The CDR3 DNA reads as TGCAGCGTTGAAGATCAGGGGACTAATCAGCCCCAGCATTTT.

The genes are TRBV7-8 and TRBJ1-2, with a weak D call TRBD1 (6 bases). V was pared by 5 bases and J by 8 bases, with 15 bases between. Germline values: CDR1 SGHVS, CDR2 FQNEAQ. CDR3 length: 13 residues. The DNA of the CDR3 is TGTGCCAGCAGCCGTGGGGGCAGGGACGGCTACACCTTC. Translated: CASSRGGRDGYTF.

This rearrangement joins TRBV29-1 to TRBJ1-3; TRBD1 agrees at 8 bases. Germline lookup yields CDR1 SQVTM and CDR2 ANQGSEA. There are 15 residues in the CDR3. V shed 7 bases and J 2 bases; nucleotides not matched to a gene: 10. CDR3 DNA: TGCAGCGGATATCATGGACAGGGAACTGGAAACACCATATATTTT. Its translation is CSGYHGQGTGNTIYF.

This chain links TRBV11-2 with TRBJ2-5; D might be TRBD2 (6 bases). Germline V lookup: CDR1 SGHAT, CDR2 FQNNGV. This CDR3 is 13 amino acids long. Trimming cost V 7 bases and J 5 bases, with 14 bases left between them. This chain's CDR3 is CASTPLAGETQYF. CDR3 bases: TGTGCCAGCACTCCACTAGCTGGGGAGACCCAGTACTTC.

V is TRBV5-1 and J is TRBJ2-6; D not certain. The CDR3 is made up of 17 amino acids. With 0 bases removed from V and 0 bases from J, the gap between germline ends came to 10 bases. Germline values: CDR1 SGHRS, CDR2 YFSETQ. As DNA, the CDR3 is TGCGCCAGCAGCTTGGCTCAGAGTCTCTCTGGGGCCAACGTCCTGACTTTC. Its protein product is CASSLAQSLSGANVLTF.

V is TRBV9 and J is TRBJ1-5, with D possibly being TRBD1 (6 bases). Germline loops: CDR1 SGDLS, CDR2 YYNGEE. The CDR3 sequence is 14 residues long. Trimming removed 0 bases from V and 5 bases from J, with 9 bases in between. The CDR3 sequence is CASSVGWGHQPQHF. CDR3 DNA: TGTGCCAGCAGCGTAGGGTGGGGGCATCAGCCCCAGCATTTT.

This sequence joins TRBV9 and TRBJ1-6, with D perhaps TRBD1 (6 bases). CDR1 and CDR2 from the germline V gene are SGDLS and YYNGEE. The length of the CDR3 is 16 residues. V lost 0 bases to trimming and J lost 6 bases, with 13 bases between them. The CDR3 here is CASSVGGGRGNSPLHF. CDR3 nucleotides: TGTGCCAGCAGCGTAGGTGGGGGCCGAGGTAATTCACCCCTCCACTTT. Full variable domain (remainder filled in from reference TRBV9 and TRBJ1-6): DSGVTQTPKHLITATGQRVTLRCSPRSGDLSVYWYQQSLDQGLQFLIQYYNGEERAKGNILERFSAQQFPDLHSELNLSSLELGDSALYFCASSVGGGRGNSPLHFGNGTRLTVT.